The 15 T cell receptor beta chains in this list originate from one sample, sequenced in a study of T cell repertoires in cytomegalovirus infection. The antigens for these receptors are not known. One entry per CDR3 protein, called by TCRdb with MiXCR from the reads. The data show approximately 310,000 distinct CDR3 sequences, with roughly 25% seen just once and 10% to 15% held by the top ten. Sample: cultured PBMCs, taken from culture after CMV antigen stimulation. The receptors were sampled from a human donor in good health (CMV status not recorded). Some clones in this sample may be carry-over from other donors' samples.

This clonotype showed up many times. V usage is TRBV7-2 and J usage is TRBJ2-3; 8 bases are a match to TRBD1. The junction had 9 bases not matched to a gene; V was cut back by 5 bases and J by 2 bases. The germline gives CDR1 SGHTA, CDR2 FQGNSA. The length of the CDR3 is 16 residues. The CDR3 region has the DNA TGTGCCAGCAGCCCCAGACAGGGGAGTTTCACAGATACGCAGTATTTT. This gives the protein CASSPRQGSFTDTQYF.

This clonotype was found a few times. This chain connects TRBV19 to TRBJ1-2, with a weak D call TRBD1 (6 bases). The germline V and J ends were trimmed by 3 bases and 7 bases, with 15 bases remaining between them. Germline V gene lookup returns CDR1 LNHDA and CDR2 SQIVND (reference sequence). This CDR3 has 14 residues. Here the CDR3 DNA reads TGTGCCAGTAGTATCTCCTCCGGGGGCTTTGGCTACACCTTC. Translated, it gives CASSISSGGFGYTF.

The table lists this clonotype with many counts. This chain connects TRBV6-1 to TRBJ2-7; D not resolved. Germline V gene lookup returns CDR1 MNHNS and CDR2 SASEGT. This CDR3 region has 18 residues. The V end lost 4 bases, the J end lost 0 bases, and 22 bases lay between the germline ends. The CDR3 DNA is TGTGCCAGCAGTGCGATTGATGGCCGATTCGGCTTCTCCTACGAGCAGTACGTC. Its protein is CASSAIDGRFGFSYEQYV.

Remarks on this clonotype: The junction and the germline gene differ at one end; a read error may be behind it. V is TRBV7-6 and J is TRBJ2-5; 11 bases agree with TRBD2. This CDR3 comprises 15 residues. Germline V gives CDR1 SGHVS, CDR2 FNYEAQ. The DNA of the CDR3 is TGTGCTAGCAGCTCGGGACTAGCGGTCCAAGAGACCCAGTACTTC. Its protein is CASSSGLAVQETQYF.

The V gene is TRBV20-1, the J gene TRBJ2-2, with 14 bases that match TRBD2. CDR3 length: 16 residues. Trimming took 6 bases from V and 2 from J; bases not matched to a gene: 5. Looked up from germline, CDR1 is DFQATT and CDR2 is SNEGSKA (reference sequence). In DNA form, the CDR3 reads TGCAGTGCCGGGACTAGCGGGAGTCTTAACACCGGGGAGCTGTTTTTT. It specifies CSAGTSGSLNTGELFF.

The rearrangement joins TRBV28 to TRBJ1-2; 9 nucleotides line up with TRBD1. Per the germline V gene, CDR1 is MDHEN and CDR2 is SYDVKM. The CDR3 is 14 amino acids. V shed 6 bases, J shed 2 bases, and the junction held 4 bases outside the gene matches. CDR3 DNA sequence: TGTGCCAGCAGCTGGGACAGGGACAACTATGGCTACACCTTC. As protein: CASSWDRDNYGYTF.

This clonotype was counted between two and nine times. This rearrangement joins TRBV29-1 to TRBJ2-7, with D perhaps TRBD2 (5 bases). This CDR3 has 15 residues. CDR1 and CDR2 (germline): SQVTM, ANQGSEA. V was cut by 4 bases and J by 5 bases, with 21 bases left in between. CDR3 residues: CSVANPSSAGNEQYF. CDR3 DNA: TGCAGCGTTGCCAACCCCTCCTCGGCGGGTAACGAGCAGTACTTC.

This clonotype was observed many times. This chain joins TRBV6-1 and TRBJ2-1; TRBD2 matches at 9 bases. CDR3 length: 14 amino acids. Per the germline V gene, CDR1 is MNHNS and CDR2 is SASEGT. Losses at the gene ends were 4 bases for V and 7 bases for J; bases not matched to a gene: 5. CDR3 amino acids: CASSGAGGRNEQFF. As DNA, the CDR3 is TGTGCCAGCAGTGGCGCGGGAGGGCGGAATGAGCAGTTCTTC.

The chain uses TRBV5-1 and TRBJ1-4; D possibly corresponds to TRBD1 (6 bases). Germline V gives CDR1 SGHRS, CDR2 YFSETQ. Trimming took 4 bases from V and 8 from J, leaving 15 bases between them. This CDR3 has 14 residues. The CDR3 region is CASSPPGVREKLFF. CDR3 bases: TGCGCCAGCAGCCCTCCAGGGGTTCGGGAAAAACTGTTTTTT.

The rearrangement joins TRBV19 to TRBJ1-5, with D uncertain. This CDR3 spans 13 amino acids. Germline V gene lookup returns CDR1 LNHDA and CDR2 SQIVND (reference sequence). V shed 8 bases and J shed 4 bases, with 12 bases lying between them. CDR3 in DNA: TGTGCCAGTCGGGCAGATCTAAATCAGCCCCAGCATTTT. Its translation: CASRADLNQPQHF.

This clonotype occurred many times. The CDR3 DNA follows: TGTGCCAGCGCAGGGAGCAATCAGCCCCAGCATTTT. Translation gives CASAGSNQPQHF. V gene TRBV28 combines with J gene TRBJ1-5; D might be TRBD1 (5 bases). Germline V gene data show CDR1 as MDHEN and CDR2 as SYDVKM. The germline V and J ends were trimmed by 8 bases and 1 base, with 6 bases remaining between them. This CDR3 is built from 12 residues.

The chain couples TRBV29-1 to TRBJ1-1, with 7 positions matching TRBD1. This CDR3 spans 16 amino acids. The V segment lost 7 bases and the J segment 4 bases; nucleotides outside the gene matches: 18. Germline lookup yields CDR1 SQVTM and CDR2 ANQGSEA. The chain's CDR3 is CSAYLLSDRVRTEAFF. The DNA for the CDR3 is TGCAGCGCCTATCTACTCAGCGACAGGGTCCGCACTGAAGCTTTCTTT. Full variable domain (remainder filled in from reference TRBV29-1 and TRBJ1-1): SAVISQKPSRDICQRGTSLTIQCQVDSQVTMMFWYRQQPGQSLTLIATANQGSEATYESGFVIDKFPISRPNLTFSTLTVSNMSPEDSSIYLCSAYLLSDRVRTEAFFGQGTRLTVV.

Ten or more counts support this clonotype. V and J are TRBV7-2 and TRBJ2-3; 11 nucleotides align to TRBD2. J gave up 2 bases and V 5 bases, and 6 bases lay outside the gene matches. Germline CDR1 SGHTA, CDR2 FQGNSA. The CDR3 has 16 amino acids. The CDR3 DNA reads TGTGCCAGCAGCCTACTTAGCGGGAGGGTCACAGATACGCAGTATTTT. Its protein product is CASSLLSGRVTDTQYF.

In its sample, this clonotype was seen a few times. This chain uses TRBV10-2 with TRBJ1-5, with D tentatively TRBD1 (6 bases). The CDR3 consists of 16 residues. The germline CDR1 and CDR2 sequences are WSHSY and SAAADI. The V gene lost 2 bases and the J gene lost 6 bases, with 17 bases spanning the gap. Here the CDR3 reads CASSEARGAGTQPQHF. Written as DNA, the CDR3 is TGCGCCAGCAGTGAGGCCCGGGGGGCAGGAACTCAGCCCCAGCATTTT.

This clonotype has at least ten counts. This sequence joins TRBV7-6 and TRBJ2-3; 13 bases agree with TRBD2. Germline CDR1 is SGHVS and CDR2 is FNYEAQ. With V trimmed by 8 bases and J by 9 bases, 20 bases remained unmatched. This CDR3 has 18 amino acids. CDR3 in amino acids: CASGVGQRRLAGGSTQYF. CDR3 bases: TGTGCCAGCGGGGTAGGGCAAAGGAGACTAGCGGGAGGATCGACGCAGTATTTT.